The rows below give T cell receptor beta chains drawn from one sample of a study of naive and memory T cell subsets. TCRdb passed the 5' RACE reads through MiXCR, listing each CDR3 protein once. The table lists 50,000 to 65,000 distinct CDR3 sequences, 6% to 8.5% of them singletons. These receptors all come from a female donor in good health. Each CDR3 is given with its conserved first and last residue. The D gene is left open where the match is weak. Size is omitted from some rows. Given values are once, few, many or a class for expanded clones.

v_call,j_call,clone_size,d_call,cdr3_nt,cdr3_aa
TRBV25-1,TRBJ1-6,few,NA,TGTGCCAGCAGTGATTCCCGGGGGGCCTATAATTCACCCCTCCACTTT,CASSDSRGAYNSPLHF
TRBV11-1,TRBJ2-5,many,NA,TGTGCCAGCAGCTTCCAGTGGGGTGAGACCCAGTACTTC,CASSFQWGETQYF
TRBV9,TRBJ1-1,many,TRBD1,TGTGCCAGCAGCGGAGGGGGCGGGACTGAAGCTTTCTTT,CASSGGGGTEAFF
TRBV6-2/TRBV6-3,TRBJ2-5,few,NA,TGTGCCAGCACTGACCTTAATAGAATTCTCCAGTACTTC,CASTDLNRILQYF
TRBV3-1,TRBJ2-2,few,TRBD1,TGTGCCAGCAGCCAAGTCAGGGGGCCTTCCCCCTGGCCCGGGGAGCTGTTTTTT,CASSQVRGPSPWPGELFF
TRBV7-9,TRBJ2-1,few,TRBD1,TGTGCCAGCAGCCCCCGTAGGGGGCAACTCTACAATGAGCAGTTCTTC,CASSPRRGQLYNEQFF
TRBV28,TRBJ2-7,NA,NA,TGTGCCAGCAGTTTGGTAGGGATGGTTGGCGAGCAGTACTTC,CASSLVGMVGEQYF
TRBV5-4,TRBJ1-4,many,NA,TGTGCCAGCAGCTTTCGCGATGCAACTAATGAAAAACTGTTTTTT,CASSFRDATNEKLFF
TRBV7-2,TRBJ1-5,NA,NA,TGTGCCAGCAGCTACGAGAGGGTTGGCAATCAGCCCCAGCATTTT,CASSYERVGNQPQHF
TRBV11-2,TRBJ2-1,many,NA,TGTGCCAGCAGCTTATACCGGGTCAACCCCATCGGTAGCAATGAGCAGTTCTTC,CASSLYRVNPIGSNEQFF
TRBV28,TRBJ1-2,many,NA,TGTGCCAGCAGTTTAGGGGCAGGGTTCGGGACTAACTATGGCTACACCTTC,CASSLGAGFGTNYGYTF